This is a list of T cell receptor beta chains from one sample in a study. MiXCR, run by TCRdb on the 5' RACE reads, gives a single entry per CDR3 protein. The sample includes about 64,000 distinct CDR3 sequences, roughly 23% seen only once; the top ten take 2.9%. Sequenced: memory CD4+ T cells sorted from a lymph node. The receptor source for this set is a female donor with breast cancer. The CDR3 runs from the conserved cysteine through the conserved F or W. A D gene is named only where the DNA matches it firmly. Size is omitted from some rows. Given values are once, few, many or a class for expanded clones.

>14|TRBJ2-3|many|TRBD1|TRBV29-1
TGCAGCGTTGACCGGGACAGTAGCACAGATACGCAGTATTTT
CSVDRDSSTDTQYF
>19|TRBJ2-1|-|TRBD2|TRBV7-3
TGTGCCAGCAGCTCCAAGAGGACTAGCGGAACTTGGTCCTACAATGAGCAGTTCTTC
CASSSKRTSGTWSYNEQFF
>16|TRBJ1-1|many|-|TRBV9
TGTGCCAGCAGCGCGCACGTGGGGGCAGTGAACACTGAAGCTTTCTTT
CASSAHVGAVNTEAFF
>13|TRBJ2-5|-|-|TRBV7-9
TGTGCCAGCGTCGCGAAGATCGGAGAGACCCAGTACTTC
CASVAKIGETQYF
>11|TRBJ2-1|many|-|TRBV20-1
TGCAGTGCTCCAACTCACAATGAGCAGTTCTTC
CSAPTHNEQFF
>14|TRBJ2-2|-|TRBD2|TRBV20-1
TGCAGTGCTAGAACTAGCGGGAGTACCGGGGAGCTGTTTTTT
CSARTSGSTGELFF
>15|TRBJ1-6|many|TRBD1|TRBV6-5
TGTGCCAGCAGGCCGGGACAGCAATATAATTCACCCCTCCACTTT
CASRPGQQYNSPLHF
>12|TRBJ1-2|few|-|TRBV20-1
TGCAGTGCTATTGCTGGGACTGATGGCTACACCTTC
CSAIAGTDGYTF
>14|TRBJ2-2|-|-|TRBV5-5
TGTGCCAGCAGGCTAGCCGGAAACACCGGGGAGCTGTTTTTT
CASRLAGNTGELFF
>15|TRBJ2-4|-|TRBD2|TRBV18
TGTGCCAGCTCACCACCGAAACTAGCGGGGAACATTCGGTACTTC
CASSPPKLAGNIRYF
>12|TRBJ2-7|few|-|TRBV6-6
TGTGCCAGCAGTTACAGGGAAGGCGAGCAGTACTTC
CASSYREGEQYF
>13|TRBJ1-2|many|-|TRBV7-9
TGTGCCAGCAGCTCGGGGTCTAACTATGGCTACACCTTC
CASSSGSNYGYTF
>13|TRBJ1-2|many|-|TRBV7-3
TGTGCCAGCAGCCCTGACAGAAACTATGGCTACACCTTC
CASSPDRNYGYTF
>16|TRBJ1-5|few|TRBD1|TRBV10-1
TGCGCCAGCAGTTCATTTCAAGACAGGGAGCTACAGCCCCAGCATTTT
CASSSFQDRELQPQHF
>11|TRBJ1-2|many|-|TRBV29-1
TGCAGCGTTGTTAGAGGGGATGGCTACACCTTC
CSVVRGDGYTF
>15|TRBJ1-2|-|-|TRBV6-5
TGTGCCAGCAGGCCCGCCGTGGATCGTCACTATGGCTACACCTTC
CASRPAVDRHYGYTF
>14|TRBJ2-1|many|-|TRBV6-2/TRBV6-3
TGTGCCAGCAGTTACTCGCGTTGGGTCAATGAGCAGTTCTTC
CASSYSRWVNEQFF
>14|TRBJ1-2|once|-|TRBV5-6
TGTGCCAGCAGCCCTCGGGTGGGTTTAGGGGGCTACACCTTC
CASSPRVGLGGYTF
>12|TRBJ2-7|medium-sized|TRBD1|TRBV5-1
TGCGCCAGCAGCCAGGGGGCCTACGAGCAGTACTTC
CASSQGAYEQYF
>16|TRBJ2-5|few|TRBD2|TRBV5-1
TGCGCCAGCAGCTTGGAAGGACTAGCGGCCAGGGAGACCCAGTACTTC
CASSLEGLAARETQYF
>14|TRBJ1-2|-|-|TRBV28
TGTGCCAGCAGTACCGGGCTTTCTGGCTATGGCTACACCTTC
CASSTGLSGYGYTF
>16|TRBJ1-5|-|-|TRBV20-1
TGCAGTGCTAGAGATCCGTCCCTCCCTATCAATCAGCCCCAGCATTTT
CSARDPSLPINQPQHF
>12|TRBJ1-2|-|-|TRBV4-3
TGCGCCAGCAGCCGTGTCGGGGGCCTCTACACCTTC
CASSRVGGLYTF